The TCR beta chain under discussion was sequenced for a study of siplizumab effects on memory and regulatory T cells. General study points: Memory cells seemed less diverse than naive T cells, which seemed major alloresponse contributors. Tregs proliferating in siplizumab cultures lacked confirmation of their suppressive function. Alloreactive sequences tracing back to unstimulated CD4+ memory cells were significantly reduced by siplizumab.

The ends lost 6 bases at V and 8 bases at J; junction bases unmatched: 11. This CDR3 region has 15 residues. Germline values: CDR1 MNHNY, CDR2 SVGAGI (reference sequence). Roughly 92,000 TCR templates per sample were assayed. Clones were read by immunoSEQ multiplex PCR, and TCRdb kept only the in-frame ones, dropping some. The sample carries roughly 26,000 clones, more than 65% recorded once. A word on this clone: The antigen is undetermined.

Sequenced input: memory CD4+ T cells sorted from blood. The TCR comes from a human donor in good health. The chain joins TRBV6-6 to TRBJ1-4; TRBD1 matches 8 bases. The CDR3 protein is CASRPTQGVGEKLFF. The CDR3 DNA reads as TGTGCCAGCAGACCCACACAGGGGGTGGGCGAAAAACTGTTTTTT.